One sample yielded the 7 T cell receptor beta chains listed below, sequenced in a study of graft-versus-host responses after intestinal transplantation. Repertoires were generated with immunoSEQ multiplex PCR, while TCRdb's copy carries only in-frame clones and drops some. The repertoire consists of some 23,000 clones, with roughly 94% occurring once and the leading ten covering around 0.56%. The sample in question was PBMCs, obtained 156 days after intestinal transplant. The receptors were gathered from a human patient who received an intestinal transplant, so some T cells may come from the graft donor.

The V gene is TRBV9, the J gene TRBJ2-5; 8 bases line up with TRBD2. Germline V gene lookup returns CDR1 SGDLS and CDR2 YYNGEE. V lost 0 bases to trimming and J lost 2 bases; unmatched junction nucleotides: 3. CDR3 length: 15 residues. The CDR3 is CASSVVPGGQETQYF. Here the CDR3 DNA reads TGTGCCAGCAGCGTAGTCCCGGGGGGGCAAGAGACCCAGTACTTC.

This clone has just one count. CDR3 amino acids: CASSLFDTQETQYF. The CDR3 DNA is TGTGCCAGCAGTTTATTTGACACCCAAGAGACCCAGTACTTC. V and J are TRBV6-5 and TRBJ2-5; D gene unclear. With 4 bases removed from V and 1 base from J, the gap between germline ends came to 10 bases. CDR1 is MNHEY, CDR2 SVGAGI, per germline. This CDR3 has 14 amino acids.

The rearrangement joins TRBV13 to TRBJ2-7; tentative D call: TRBD1 (5 bases). The CDR3 length is 12 residues. Germline V gene data show CDR1 as PRHDT and CDR2 as FYEKMQ (reference sequence). V was shortened by 5 bases and J by 3 bases, with 8 bases between the two germline ends. The CDR3 reads CASSPTGYEQYF. DNA for the CDR3: TGTGCCAGCAGCCCCACAGGCTACGAGCAGTACTTC.

The chain uses TRBV9 and TRBJ2-2; 9 positions agree with TRBD1. The V and J ends lost 3 bases and 2 bases, in that order; junction bases with no gene match: 5. Germline loops: CDR1 SGDLS, CDR2 YYNGEE. The CDR3 sequence is 16 residues long. The CDR3 here is CASSAGDRANTGELFF. DNA of the CDR3: TGTGCCAGCAGCGCCGGGGACAGGGCAAACACCGGGGAGCTGTTTTTT. The entire variable domain, with the rest obtained from reference TRBV9 and TRBJ2-2, is as follows: DSGVTQTPKHLITATGQRVTLRCSPRSGDLSVYWYQQSLDQGLQFLIQYYNGEERAKGNILERFSAQQFPDLHSELNLSSLELGDSALYFCASSAGDRANTGELFFGEGSRLTVL.

The rearrangement links TRBV13 to TRBJ2-3; D possibly corresponds to TRBD2 (5 bases). The CDR3 totals 11 residues. Per the germline V gene, CDR1 is PRHDT and CDR2 is FYEKMQ (reference sequence). Trimming removed 5 bases at V and 6 bases at J, with 6 bases between. The CDR3 coding sequence is TGTGCCAGCAGCCGAGGGGATACGCAGTATTTT. Protein product: CASSRGDTQYF.

This clone was found once. The chain recombines TRBV11-3 with TRBJ2-7, with D hard to call. With 0 bases removed from V and 2 bases from J, the gap between germline ends came to 11 bases. CDR3 length equals 15 residues. The germline V gene encodes CDR1 SGHNT and CDR2 YENEEA. The chain's CDR3 is CASSLDYQDPYEQYF. The CDR3 DNA reads as TGTGCCAGCAGCTTAGATTACCAGGACCCCTACGAGCAGTACTTC.

The gene calls are TRBV6-1 and TRBJ2-1; D is undetermined. The germline V and J ends were trimmed by 4 bases and 7 bases, with 5 bases remaining between them. Germline lookup yields CDR1 MNHNS and CDR2 SASEGT. This CDR3 comprises 11 residues. The CDR3 reads CASSATNEQFF. The CDR3 nucleotides read TGTGCCAGCAGTGCCACTAATGAGCAGTTCTTC.